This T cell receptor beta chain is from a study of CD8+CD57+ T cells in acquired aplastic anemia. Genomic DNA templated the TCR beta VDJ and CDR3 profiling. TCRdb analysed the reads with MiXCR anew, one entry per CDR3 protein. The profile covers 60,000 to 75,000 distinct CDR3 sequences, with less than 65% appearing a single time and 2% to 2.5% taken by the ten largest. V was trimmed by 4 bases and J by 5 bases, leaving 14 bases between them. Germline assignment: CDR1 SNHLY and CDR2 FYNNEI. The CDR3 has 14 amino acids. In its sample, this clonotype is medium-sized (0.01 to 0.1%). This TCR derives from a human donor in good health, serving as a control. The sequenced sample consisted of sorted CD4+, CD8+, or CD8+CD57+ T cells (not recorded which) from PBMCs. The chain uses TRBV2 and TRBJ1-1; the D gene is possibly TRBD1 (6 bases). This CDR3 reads CASSVARGSTEAFF. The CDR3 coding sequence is TGTGCCAGCAGTGTGGCCAGGGGTAGTACTGAAGCTTTCTTT.